This TCR beta chain was sequenced during a study of cytomegalovirus exposure and HLA in healthy donors. Whole-study results and caveats: TCR beta sequences reportedly predicted most subjects' HLA-A and HLA-B alleles accurately. A cluster of highly shared sequence variants was likely a sequencing artifact. When analyzed later, a missense DCLRE1C variant was found to be linked to TCR beta V- and J-gene trimming. The listing of some 170 TCR beta chains classed them as cytomegalovirus-associated.

This clone appeared a few times. Its antigen is still unknown. PCR used 60 Vbeta primers and 13 Jbeta primers. Clones were read by immunoSEQ multiplex PCR, and TCRdb kept only the in-frame ones, dropping some. The repertoire holds about 190,000 clones, just under 75% seen once, with approximately 5% in the top ten. This sequence was found in a man in his thirties or forties in good health and CMV-seropositive. Input material: PBMCs.

This CDR3 is CASTPSRGGREQYF. The CDR3 coding sequence is TGTGCCAGCACTCCCAGCAGGGGAGGGAGGGAGCAGTACTTC. This chain links TRBV25-1 with TRBJ2-7; D might be TRBD2 (7 bases). The germline CDR1 and CDR2 sequences are MGHDK and SYGVNS. This CDR3 contains 14 residues. V was cut by 7 bases and J by 7 bases, with 20 bases left in between.